The text below deals with one T cell receptor beta chain. This sample is drawn from a study of shared clonotypes between healthy human individuals. Overall study: Used for every donor were three CD4 naive, three CD4 memory, two CD8 naive and one CD8 memory plate.

Every immunoSEQ plate was one replicate of a subset's evenly spread DNA. Using immunoSEQ multiplex PCR, the repertoire was profiled, and TCRdb retains in-frame clones only, with some absent. The data show 2 million to 2.5 million clones, roughly 92% seen once. Between the trimmed V and J ends, which lost 7 bases and 5 bases, there was a span of 18 bases. This CDR3 region has 14 residues. Per the germline V gene, CDR1 is SNHLY and CDR2 is FYNNEI. This TCR was sampled from a man younger than 30 in good health. Some clones in this sample may be carry-over from other donors' samples. The material sequenced was naive CD4+ T cells from PBMCs. As for subset: CD45RA+ positively selected. The rearrangement uses TRBV2 and TRBJ2-7; D may be TRBD1 or TRBD2 (6 bases each). Here the CDR3 reads CASIRGESGDEQYF. DNA of the CDR3: TGTGCCAGCATTAGGGGGGAGAGCGGAGACGAGCAGTACTTC.